This T cell receptor (beta chain) derives from a study of blood T cells in healthy people across ages. PCR was performed a second time for roughly 7 to 11 cycles using a sample-barcoded 5' primer and a J-beta primer mix. Via MiXCR, TCRdb re-called the 5' RACE reads, giving one row per CDR3 protein. The sample lists roughly 550,000 distinct CDR3 sequences, 24% seen once, with 8.7% in the top ten. This CDR3 contains 13 residues. V was pared by 6 bases and J by 7 bases, with 15 bases between. From germline, CDR1 is MNHEY and CDR2 SMNVEV (reference sequence). Donation came from healthy Caucasian individuals in Russia who were aged roughly 6 to 95. These data also formed part of another study, on T cells of mothers and their children. That paper adds: The sample comes from nine or ten healthy Caucasian donors: mothers and children.

The genes are TRBV27 and TRBJ1-2, with D tentatively TRBD1 (6 bases). This TCR was recovered from a boy aged 10-17 years in good health. The sample was blood. The CDR3 bases are TGTGCCAGCAGCCCAGGGGCCCCAGCTGGCTACACCTTC. Translated: CASSPGAPAGYTF.